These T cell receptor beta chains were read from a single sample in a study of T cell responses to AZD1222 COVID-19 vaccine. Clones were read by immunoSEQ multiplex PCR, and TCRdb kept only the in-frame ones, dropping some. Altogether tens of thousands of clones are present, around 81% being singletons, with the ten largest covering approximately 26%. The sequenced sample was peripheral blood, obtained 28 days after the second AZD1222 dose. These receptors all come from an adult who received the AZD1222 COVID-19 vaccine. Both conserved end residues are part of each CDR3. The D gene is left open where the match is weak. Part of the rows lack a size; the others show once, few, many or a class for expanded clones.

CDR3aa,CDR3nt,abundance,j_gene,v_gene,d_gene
CASSTTSTSSDTQYF,TGTGCCAGCTCAACCACTTCTACTTCCTCAGATACGCAGTATTTT,NA,TRBJ2-3,TRBV18,NA
CSVRDRGRTSYEQYF,TGCAGCGTGCGCGACAGGGGGCGAACCTCCTACGAGCAGTACTTC,NA,TRBJ2-7,TRBV29-1,TRBD1
CASNGGARGEKLFF,TGTGCCAGCAATGGGGGGGCAAGGGGCGAAAAACTGTTTTTT,few,TRBJ1-4,TRBV28,NA
CASSMLTMNTEAFF,TGTGCCAGTAGTATGCTGACTATGAACACTGAAGCTTTCTTT,NA,TRBJ1-1,TRBV19,NA
CASSLRQGAETQYF,TGTGCCAGCAGTCTGCGACAGGGGGCGGAGACCCAGTACTTC,once,TRBJ2-5,TRBV2,TRBD1
CATSTERETQYF,TGTGCCACCAGCACGGAGCGGGAGACCCAGTACTTC,NA,TRBJ2-5,TRBV15,NA
CASSLGLAGTDEQFF,TGTGCTAGCAGCTTGGGACTAGCGGGGACTGATGAGCAGTTCTTC,NA,TRBJ2-1,TRBV7-7,TRBD2
CASSSGQRDTQYF,TGTGCCAGCAGTTCCGGACAGCGAGATACGCAGTATTTT,NA,TRBJ2-3,TRBV27,NA
CASSLAGVYEQYF,TGTGCCAGCAGCTTAGCGGGAGTTTACGAGCAGTACTTC,NA,TRBJ2-7,TRBV7-2,NA
CSVRGVAGDYTGELFF,TGCAGCGTCCGGGGGGTAGCGGGAGACTACACCGGGGAGCTGTTTTTT,NA,TRBJ2-2,TRBV29-1,TRBD2
CASSQDAGANTDTQYF,TGCGCCAGCAGCCAAGATGCAGGGGCGAACACAGATACGCAGTATTTT,once,TRBJ2-3,TRBV4-3,NA
CASSSRLGGATDTQYF,TGTGCCAGCAGCTCTCGCCTAGGAGGGGCAACAGATACGCAGTATTTT,NA,TRBJ2-3,TRBV7-2,NA
CASSAVDRFNSPLHF,TGTGCCAGCAGCGCCGTAGACCGGTTTAATTCACCCCTCCACTTT,NA,TRBJ1-6,TRBV9,NA
CASSFGGRPLGSYEQYF,TGTGCCAGCAGCTTTGGGGGGAGACCTCTCGGCTCCTACGAGCAGTACTTC,NA,TRBJ2-7,TRBV5-4,NA
CASSPNEGPKTF,TGTGCCAGCAGCCCCAACGAGGGACCCAAAACTTTC,NA,TRBJ2-7,TRBV14,NA
CASSLRTGPSYEQYF,TGTGCCAGCAGCTTGAGGACAGGGCCCTCCTACGAGCAGTACTTC,NA,TRBJ2-7,TRBV5-4,TRBD1
CATSRDISQPQHF,TGTGCCACCAGCAGAGATATTTCCCAGCCCCAGCATTTT,few,TRBJ1-5,TRBV15,NA
CASSSTGTREPQHF,TGTGCCAGCAGCTCGACCGGGACTCGGGAGCCCCAGCATTTT,NA,TRBJ1-5,TRBV27,NA
CASSQDGNRDTDTQYF,TGCGCCAGCAGCCAAGATGGCAACAGGGACACAGATACGCAGTATTTT,once,TRBJ2-3,TRBV4-3,NA
CASSIPDRNYGYTF,TGTGCCAGTAGTATACCGGACAGAAACTATGGCTACACCTTC,NA,TRBJ1-2,TRBV19,NA
CASSIATGGTEQFF,TGTGCCAGTAGTATAGCGACAGGGGGCACTGAGCAGTTCTTC,NA,TRBJ2-1,TRBV19,TRBD1
CASTGQGEDTEAFF,TGTGCCAGCACCGGACAGGGGGAGGACACTGAAGCTTTCTTT,NA,TRBJ1-1,TRBV7-9,TRBD1
CSASRTLTSGTTGELFF,TGCAGTGCTAGTCGGACCCTCACTAGCGGGACCACCGGGGAGCTGTTTTTT,NA,TRBJ2-2,TRBV20-1,TRBD2
CASSRSGSSYEQYF,TGTGCCAGCAGTAGAAGCGGGAGCTCCTACGAGCAGTACTTC,NA,TRBJ2-7,TRBV28,TRBD2
CASSAPTGESSYEQYF,TGTGCCAGCAGCGCGCCGACAGGCGAGAGCTCCTACGAGCAGTACTTC,NA,TRBJ2-7,TRBV7-9,NA
CASSRDRTGTGGRDTEAFF,TGTGCCAGCAGCCGAGACCGAACCGGGACAGGGGGAAGAGACACTGAAGCTTTCTTT,NA,TRBJ1-1,TRBV4-2,TRBD1
CASSYALQGAPYGYTF,TGTGCCAGCAGTTACGCCCTGCAGGGGGCCCCCTATGGCTACACCTTC,NA,TRBJ1-2,TRBV6-5,TRBD1
CASSLSEPGSGEQYF,TGTGCCAGCAGTTTGTCGGAGCCAGGGTCGGGCGAGCAGTACTTC,NA,TRBJ2-7,TRBV28,NA
CASSPLTTGGGDTQYF,TGTGCCAGCTCACCACTAACGACAGGGGGTGGCGATACGCAGTATTTT,few,TRBJ2-3,TRBV18,TRBD1
CASSVGQGGFYEQYF,TGTGCCAGCAGCGTAGGGCAGGGAGGGTTCTACGAGCAGTACTTC,NA,TRBJ2-7,TRBV9,TRBD2
CASREQGSGANVLTF,TGTGCCAGCAGGGAACAGGGGAGTGGGGCCAACGTCCTGACTTTC,few,TRBJ2-6,TRBV27,TRBD1
CASTLDSSSSYNEQFF,TGCGCCAGCACCCTGGACAGTTCGAGCTCCTACAATGAGCAGTTCTTC,NA,TRBJ2-1,TRBV5-1,NA
CASSPDRNYGYTF,TGTGCCAGCTCACCCGACAGGAACTATGGCTACACCTTC,once,TRBJ1-2,TRBV18,NA
CASSQDGGAYGYTF,TGTGCCAGCAGCCAAGATGGAGGGGCTTATGGCTACACCTTC,few,TRBJ1-2,TRBV3-1/TRBV3-2,NA
CAISDEADSYNEQFF,TGTGCCATCAGTGATGAGGCAGACTCCTACAATGAGCAGTTCTTC,NA,TRBJ2-1,TRBV10-3,NA
CASSLWQGYEQYF,TGTGCCAGCAGTTTATGGCAGGGGTACGAGCAGTACTTC,once,TRBJ2-7,TRBV28,NA
CASSPRTSGSYEQYF,TGTGCCAGCAGCCCCCGGACTAGCGGGAGTTACGAGCAGTACTTC,NA,TRBJ2-7,TRBV3-1/TRBV3-2,TRBD2
CATSRPLSGPNQPQHF,TGTGCCACCAGCAGACCACTGTCCGGGCCCAATCAGCCCCAGCATTTT,NA,TRBJ1-5,TRBV15,NA
CASSPPGQGQPQHF,TGTGCCAGCAGTCCCCCGGGACAGGGACAGCCCCAGCATTTT,NA,TRBJ1-5,TRBV28,TRBD1
CASSLSVFNEQFF,TGTGCCAGCAGTTTATCGGTATTCAATGAGCAGTTCTTC,NA,TRBJ2-1,TRBV27,NA
CASSVGDGPAPDTQYF,TGTGCCAGCAGCGTAGGGGATGGTCCTGCCCCAGATACGCAGTATTTT,NA,TRBJ2-3,TRBV9,NA